The clone carrying this T cell receptor beta chain was observed a single time. CDR3 length equals 16 residues. Trimming removed 6 bases from V and 9 bases from J, with 24 bases in between. The germline V gene has CDR1 MNHEY and CDR2 SVGEGT. Repertoires were generated with immunoSEQ multiplex PCR, while TCRdb's copy carries only in-frame clones and drops some. This table holds approximately 270,000 clones, 70% to 90% found once. This sample is drawn from a study of blood T cell repertoires in COVID-19. The source is a woman between 45 and 60 years old who had recovered from COVID-19. This chain joins TRBV6-2 or TRBV6-3 and TRBJ2-4, with a possible D match to TRBD1 (7 bases). The sequenced sample consisted of PBMCs or T cells enriched from blood (not recorded which). The CDR3 protein is CASSPTGVTGVSIQYF. CDR3 bases: TGTGCCAGCAGCCCTACGGGGGTCACAGGGGTCAGCATTCAGTACTTC.